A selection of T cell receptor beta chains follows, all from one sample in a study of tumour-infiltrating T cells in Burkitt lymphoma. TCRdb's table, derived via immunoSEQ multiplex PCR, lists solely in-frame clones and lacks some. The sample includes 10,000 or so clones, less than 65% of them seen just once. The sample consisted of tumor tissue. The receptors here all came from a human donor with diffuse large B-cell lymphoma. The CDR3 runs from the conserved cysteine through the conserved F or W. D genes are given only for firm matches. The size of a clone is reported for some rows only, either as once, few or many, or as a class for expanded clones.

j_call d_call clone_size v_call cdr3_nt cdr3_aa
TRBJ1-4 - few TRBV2 TGTGCCAGCAGTAAAGGGGTCGGGGATGAAAAACTGTTTTTT CASSKGVGDEKLFF
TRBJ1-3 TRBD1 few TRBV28 TGTGCCAGCAGGAACGACAGGGACTCTGGAAACACCATATATTTT CASRNDRDSGNTIYF
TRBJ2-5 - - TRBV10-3 TGTGCCATCAGTGCGCGGGGACAGGAGACCCAGTACTTC CAISARGQETQYF
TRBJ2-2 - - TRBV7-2 TGTGCCAGCAGCTTAGGTCAGGGATCCGGGGAGCTGTTTTTT CASSLGQGSGELFF
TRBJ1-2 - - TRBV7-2 TGTGCCAGCAGCTTAGGGGACTCGGGGGACTATGGCTACACCTTC CASSLGDSGDYGYTF
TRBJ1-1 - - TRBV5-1 TGCGCCAGCAGCTTGGGTTCGCCGAACACTGAAGCTTTCTTT CASSLGSPNTEAFF
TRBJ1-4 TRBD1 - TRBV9 TGTGCCAGCAGCGCGGGGACAGGGAGAACTAATGAAAAACTGTTTTTT CASSAGTGRTNEKLFF
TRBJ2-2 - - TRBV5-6 TGTGCCAGCAGCTTGGTTGCCGGGGAGATGTTTTTT CASSLVAGEMFF
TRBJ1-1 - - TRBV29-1 TGCAGCGTTGAAGAGGCGGAGAACACTGAAGCTTTCTTT CSVEEAENTEAFF
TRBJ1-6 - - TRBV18 TGTGCCAGCTTAACACCCTCGGTAGAGAATTCACCCCTCCACTTT CASLTPSVENSPLHF
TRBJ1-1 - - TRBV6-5 TGTGCCAGCAGTTATTTACAGGGGAACACTGAAGCTTTCTTT CASSYLQGNTEAFF
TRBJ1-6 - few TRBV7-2 TGTGCCAGCAGCCAGATCGGCCCGGACAGATATTCACCCCTCCACTTT CASSQIGPDRYSPLHF
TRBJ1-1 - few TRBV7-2 TGTGCCAGCAGCTCCGGACTCACGAACACTGAAGCTTTCTTT CASSSGLTNTEAFF
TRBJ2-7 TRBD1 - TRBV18 TGTGCCAGCTCACCACTGACAGGGTACGAGCAGTACTTC CASSPLTGYEQYF
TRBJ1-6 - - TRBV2 TGTGCCAGCAGTGACCACGGGAGAAGCTCCTATAATTCACCCCTCCACTTT CASSDHGRSSYNSPLHF
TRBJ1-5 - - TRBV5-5 TGTGCCAGCAGCGTGGTCTCGGGAAGCAATCAGCCCCAGCATTTT CASSVVSGSNQPQHF
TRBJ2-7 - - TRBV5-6 TGTGCCAGCAGCTTTGGGATCTACGAGCAGTACTTC CASSFGIYEQYF
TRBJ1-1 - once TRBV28 TGTGCCAGCAGTTCCCCGGGACAAAAGAACACTGAAGCTTTCTTT CASSSPGQKNTEAFF
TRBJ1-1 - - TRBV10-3 TGTGCCATCAGTGAGTCGAAGGGGGACACTGAAGCTTTCTTT CAISESKGDTEAFF
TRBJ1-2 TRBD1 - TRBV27 TGTGCCAGCAGTTCCGGACAGGGGGACTATGGCTACACCTTC CASSSGQGDYGYTF
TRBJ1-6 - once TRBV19 TGTGCCAGTAGAAACCAGGGAGGCGAGTCACCCCTCCACTTT CASRNQGGESPLHF
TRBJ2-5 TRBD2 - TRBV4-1 TGCGCCAGCAGCCATCCTACTAGCGGGGGACAAGAGACCCAGTACTTC CASSHPTSGGQETQYF
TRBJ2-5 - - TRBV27 TGTGCCAGCAGTACTGGGGGAGAGACCCAGTACTTC CASSTGGETQYF
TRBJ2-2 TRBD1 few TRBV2 TGTGCCAGCAGCCCGACAGGGAGAACGGACACCGGGGAGCTGTTTTTT CASSPTGRTDTGELFF
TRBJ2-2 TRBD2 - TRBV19 TGTGCCAGTAGTGGCCCAGCGGGGTCCACCGGGGAGCTGTTTTTT CASSGPAGSTGELFF
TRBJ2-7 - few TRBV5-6 TGTGCCAGCAGCCAGGAGGGGGGCAGGTACGAGCAGTACTTC CASSQEGGRYEQYF
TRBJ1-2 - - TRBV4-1 TGCGCCAGCAGCCAAGACGGGGGAACAGGGGGCTACACCTTC CASSQDGGTGGYTF
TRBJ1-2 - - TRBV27 TGTGCCAGCAGTTTAGGGTCTAACTATGGCTACACCTTC CASSLGSNYGYTF
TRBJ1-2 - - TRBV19 TGTGCCAGTAGTTCACCGGGTGCGGTCTATGGCTACACCTTC CASSSPGAVYGYTF
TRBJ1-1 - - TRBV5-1 TGCGCCAGCAGCACTGGGTGGGGAGAGAACACTGAAGCTTTCTTT CASSTGWGENTEAFF
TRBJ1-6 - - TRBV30 TGTGCCTTTCGAGTAGGGTCAGGCTGGAATTCACCCCTCCACTTT CAFRVGSGWNSPLHF
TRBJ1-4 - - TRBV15 TGTGCCACCAGCAGGGTCAGGGGAGTCGGGCCAGGAGCCAATGAAAAACTGTTTTTT CATSRVRGVGPGANEKLFF
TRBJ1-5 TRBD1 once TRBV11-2 TGTGCCAGCAGCGATCAGGGGGATCAGCCCCAGCATTTT CASSDQGDQPQHF
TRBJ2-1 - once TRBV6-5 TGTGCCAGCAGTTACTCGATTTTAGGGGAAAATGAGCAGTTCTTC CASSYSILGENEQFF
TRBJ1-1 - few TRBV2 TGTGCCAGCAGTGTTAGGAACACTGAAGCTTTCTTT CASSVRNTEAFF
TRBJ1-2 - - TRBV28 TGTGCCAGCAGTACAGTTTATGGCTACACCTTC CASSTVYGYTF
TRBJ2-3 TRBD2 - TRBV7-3 TGTGCCAGCAGCCGACTAGCGGGGAGCACAGATACGCAGTATTTT CASSRLAGSTDTQYF
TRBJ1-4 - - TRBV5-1 TGCGCCAGCAGCCAGAGACCCCCCGGCCGAAATGAAAAACTGTTTTTT CASSQRPPGRNEKLFF